These 4 T cell receptor beta chains originate from one sample sequenced in a study of shared clonotypes between healthy human individuals. Produced via immunoSEQ multiplex PCR; TCRdb's table is partial and in-frame only. This sample yields some 530,000 clones, of which 60% to 80% are seen a single time; more than 10% belongs to the top ten. Sequencing input: PBMCs. Source of these receptors: a woman aged 40 to 55 in good health. Some clones in this sample may be carry-over from other donors' samples.

This clone appeared once. The rearrangement uses TRBV5-4 and TRBJ2-7, with 10 bases matching TRBD1. V lost 0 bases and J lost 7; bases outside the gene matches: 7. The CDR3 has 15 amino acids. Germline V lookup: CDR1 SGHNT, CDR2 YYREEE (reference sequence). The chain's CDR3 is CASSLGQGAIREQYF. The CDR3 DNA is TGTGCCAGCAGCTTGGGACAGGGGGCCATTAGGGAGCAGTACTTC.

The sample holds a few counts of this clone. The rearrangement uses TRBV19 and TRBJ2-7; a weak D match, TRBD2 (5 bases). V was trimmed by 3 bases and J by 0 bases, leaving 12 bases between them. Germline V gene lookup returns CDR1 LNHDA and CDR2 SQIVND (reference sequence). The CDR3 length is 15 residues. The CDR3 DNA is TGTGCCAGTAGTATGAAGTGGGAGAGCTCCTACGAGCAGTACTTC. It translates to CASSMKWESSYEQYF.

The J gene is TRBJ2-1, the V gene TRBV19, with 16 bases identical to TRBD2. The CDR3 sequence is 15 residues long. With 10 bases clipped from V and 9 bases from J, the junction kept 9 bases outside the gene matches. Germline V lookup: CDR1 LNHDA, CDR2 SQIVND (reference sequence). CDR3 sequence: CATVPGLAGGGEQFF. The DNA of the CDR3 is TGTGCCACGGTCCCGGGACTAGCGGGAGGGGGTGAGCAGTTCTTC.

The chain has TRBV7-2 and TRBJ2-7, with D perhaps being TRBD1 or TRBD2 (5 bases each). This CDR3 is 16 amino acids long. Trimming pared 2 bases from V and 0 bases from J, leaving 14 bases between. In germline, CDR1 is SGHTA, CDR2 FQGNSA. DNA for the CDR3: TGTGCCAGCAGCTTAACAGGCGGGTCACCCTCCTACGAGCAGTACTTC. It codes for CASSLTGGSPSYEQYF. The full variable domain, its missing parts supplied by reference TRBV7-2 and TRBJ2-7, is GAGVSQSPSNKVTEKGKDVELRCDPISGHTALYWYRQSLGQGLEFLIYFQGNSAPDKSGLPSDRFSAERTGGSVSTLTIQRTQQEDSAVYLCASSLTGGSPSYEQYFGPGTRLTVT.